This T cell receptor (beta chain) was profiled in a study of T cell clones after liver transplantation. Regarding the study as a whole: A larger donor-reactive than third-party decline suggested partial antigen-specific deletion.

Worth noting for this clone: The antigen is not known.

The CDR3 spans 16 residues. Trimming took off 2 bases at V and 2 bases at J, with 16 bases between the two ends. Germline CDR1 and CDR2: MNHNS and SASEGT. Assay used: immunoSEQ multiplex PCR; TCRdb lists only in-frame clones, some missing. The repertoire holds about 99,000 clones, with around 80% as singletons. The specimen was CD4+ T cells from blood, collected around 44 months after liver transplant. This sequence was found in a human patient who received a liver transplant. The T cells may partly be graft donor cells. The gene calls are TRBV6-1 and TRBJ2-7; D is perhaps TRBD1 or TRBD2 (5 bases each). CDR3 amino acids: CASSENSGTFPYEQYF. CDR3 nucleotide sequence: TGTGCCAGCAGTGAAAATTCCGGGACGTTCCCCTACGAGCAGTACTTC.